This T cell receptor beta chain comes out of a study of shared clonotypes between healthy human individuals. For every subset, genomic DNA was evenly distributed across several immunoSEQ plates. Only in-frame clones appear in the TCRdb table, and some are missing; sequencing was by immunoSEQ multiplex PCR. The sample lists fewer than 650,000 clones; over 60% were seen once. Germline V CDR1 and CDR2: SGHTA, FQGNSA. The CDR3 covers 14 residues. V lost 1 base to trimming and J lost 5 bases, with 11 bases between them. The table lists this clone with a count of one. Source material: PBMCs. This sequence was found in a woman between 40 and 55 years old in good health. Some clones in this sample may be carry-over from other donors' samples. This chain uses TRBV7-2 with TRBJ2-5; D unresolved. The CDR3 spells CASSLVASGETQYF. Written as DNA, the CDR3 is TGTGCCAGCAGCTTAGTGGCTAGTGGGGAGACCCAGTACTTC.